Below, 3 T cell receptor beta chains from the same sample are listed, as sequenced in a study of long-term antiretroviral therapy in people with HIV. The assay, immunoSEQ v3.0, was run at survey level. Libraries were prepared by immunoSEQ multiplex PCR; TCRdb keeps only in-frame clonotypes and omits some of them. The profile shows around 12,000 clones, roughly three quarters of them singletons. The starting material was unsorted PBMCs, obtained 0.5 years before starting antiretroviral therapy. These receptors originate from a woman between 35 and 50 years old with HIV.

This rearrangement joins TRBV7-9 to TRBJ2-1; D call uncertain. This CDR3 spans 16 amino acids. Trimming took 1 base from V and 7 from J, leaving 17 bases between them. Germline assignment: CDR1 SEHNR and CDR2 FQNEAQ (reference sequence). The chain's CDR3 is CASSLVSSGLKNEQFF. CDR3 DNA: TGTGCCAGCAGCTTAGTTTCCTCGGGTCTTAAGAATGAGCAGTTCTTC.

The chain carries TRBV11-2 and TRBJ1-1; D is possibly TRBD1 (5 bases). V was clipped by 0 bases and J by 8 bases, with 13 bases between them. Germline V gene lookup returns CDR1 SGHAT and CDR2 FQNNGV. This CDR3 has 14 amino acids. CDR3 amino acids: CASSLDRFDREAFF. The CDR3, as DNA: TGTGCCAGCAGCTTAGATCGTTTCGACAGAGAAGCTTTCTTT.

The chain couples TRBV5-6 to TRBJ2-7, with 9 nucleotides matching TRBD1. With 5 bases clipped from V and 1 base from J, the junction kept 7 bases outside the gene matches. Germline loops: CDR1 SGHDT, CDR2 YYEEEE. The CDR3 sequence is 15 residues long. The CDR3 DNA follows: TGTGCCAGCAGACGTACCGGGACAGGGTCCTACGAGCAGTACTTC. Amino acids: CASRRTGTGSYEQYF.